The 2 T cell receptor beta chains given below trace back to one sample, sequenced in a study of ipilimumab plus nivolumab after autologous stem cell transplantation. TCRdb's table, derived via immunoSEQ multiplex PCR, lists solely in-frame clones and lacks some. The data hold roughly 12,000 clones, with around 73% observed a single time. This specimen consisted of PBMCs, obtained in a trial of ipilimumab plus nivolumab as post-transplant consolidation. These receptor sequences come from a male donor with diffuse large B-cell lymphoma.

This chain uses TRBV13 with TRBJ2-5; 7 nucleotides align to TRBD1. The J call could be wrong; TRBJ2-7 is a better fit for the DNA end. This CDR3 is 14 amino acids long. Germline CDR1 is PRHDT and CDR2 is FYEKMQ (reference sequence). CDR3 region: CASSLWDSSYEQYF. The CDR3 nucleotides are TGTGCCAGCAGCTTGTGGGACAGCTCCTACGAGCAGTACTTC.

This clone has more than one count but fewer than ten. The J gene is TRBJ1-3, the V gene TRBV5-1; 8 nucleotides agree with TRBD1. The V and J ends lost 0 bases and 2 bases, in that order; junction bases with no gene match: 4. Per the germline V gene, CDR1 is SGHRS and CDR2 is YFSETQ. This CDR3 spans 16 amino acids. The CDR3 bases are TGCGCCAGCAGCTTGGCCCCGACAGGGGCTGGAAACACCATATATTTT. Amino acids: CASSLAPTGAGNTIYF.